This T cell receptor beta chain comes out of a study of OX40 agonist ivuxolimab in advanced cancers. Study summary: Intravenous ivuxolimab was administered to patients every 2 weeks at 0.01 to 10 mg/kg. Of mixed ages from 23 to 79 and averaging approximately 60 years, the group was about 86% male. Study results and caveats: The work left the antigen specificity of expanded peripheral T cells undetermined. The study observed clonal expansion of CD4+ and CD8+ blood T cells by week 6 at 0.1 to 3.0 mg/kg.

As for this clone: The antigen remains undetermined.

V was clipped by 8 bases and J by 0 bases, with 11 bases between them. The CDR3 is 14 residues long. Per germline, CDR1 SNHLY and CDR2 FYNNEI. Sequencing used immunoSEQ multiplex PCR; TCRdb keeps in-frame clones, though not all of them. Of almost 70,000 clones in the sample, around 90% were seen once. The TCR sequence derives from an adult with an advanced solid tumor such as melanoma, head and neck, liver or kidney cancer. The source material was CD4+ or CD8+ T cells sorted from blood, sampled in a trial of the OX40 agonist ivuxolimab. The genes are TRBV2 and TRBJ2-1, with a possible D match to TRBD1 (5 bases). The DNA of the CDR3 is TGTGCCAGCGGAAGACAGAGCTCCTACAATGAGCAGTTCTTC. Its protein is CASGRQSSYNEQFF.